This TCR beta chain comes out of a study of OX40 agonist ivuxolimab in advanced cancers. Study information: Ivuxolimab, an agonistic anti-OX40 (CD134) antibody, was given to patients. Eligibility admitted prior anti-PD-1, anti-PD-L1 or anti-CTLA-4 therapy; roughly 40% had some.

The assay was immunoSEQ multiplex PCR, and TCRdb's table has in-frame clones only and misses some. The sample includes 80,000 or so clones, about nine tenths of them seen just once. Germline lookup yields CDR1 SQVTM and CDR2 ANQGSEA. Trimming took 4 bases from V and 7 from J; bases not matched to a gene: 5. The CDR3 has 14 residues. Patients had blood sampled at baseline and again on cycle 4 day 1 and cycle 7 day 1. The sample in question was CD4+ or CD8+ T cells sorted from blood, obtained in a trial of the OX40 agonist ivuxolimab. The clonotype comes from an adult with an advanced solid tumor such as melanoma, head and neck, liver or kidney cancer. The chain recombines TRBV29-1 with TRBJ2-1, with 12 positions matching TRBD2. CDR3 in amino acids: CSVGLAGVKNEQFF. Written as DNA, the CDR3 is TGCAGCGTTGGACTAGCGGGAGTCAAAAATGAGCAGTTCTTC.